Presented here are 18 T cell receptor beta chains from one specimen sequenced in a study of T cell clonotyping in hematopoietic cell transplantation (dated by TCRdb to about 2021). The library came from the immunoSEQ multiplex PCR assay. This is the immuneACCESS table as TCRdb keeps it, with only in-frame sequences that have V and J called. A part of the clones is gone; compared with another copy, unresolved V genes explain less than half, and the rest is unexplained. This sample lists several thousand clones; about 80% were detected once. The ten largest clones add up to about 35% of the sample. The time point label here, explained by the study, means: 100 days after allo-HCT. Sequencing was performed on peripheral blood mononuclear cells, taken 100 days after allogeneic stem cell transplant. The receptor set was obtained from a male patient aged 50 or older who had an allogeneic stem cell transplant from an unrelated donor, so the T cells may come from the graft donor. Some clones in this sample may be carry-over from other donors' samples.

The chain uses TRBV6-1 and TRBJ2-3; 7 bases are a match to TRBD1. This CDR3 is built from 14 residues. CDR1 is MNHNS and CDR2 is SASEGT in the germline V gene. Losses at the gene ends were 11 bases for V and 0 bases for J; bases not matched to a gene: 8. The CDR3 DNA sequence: TGTGCCTCCGCCGGGACAGCTAGCACAGATACGCAGTATTTT. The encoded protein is CASAGTASTDTQYF.

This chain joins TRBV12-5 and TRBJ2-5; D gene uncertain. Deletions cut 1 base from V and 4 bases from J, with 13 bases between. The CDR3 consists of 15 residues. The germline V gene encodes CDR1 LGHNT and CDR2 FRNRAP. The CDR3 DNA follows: TGTGCTAGTGGTTTGGGGGTAGACTTGTCAGAGACCCAGTACTTC. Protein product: CASGLGVDLSETQYF.

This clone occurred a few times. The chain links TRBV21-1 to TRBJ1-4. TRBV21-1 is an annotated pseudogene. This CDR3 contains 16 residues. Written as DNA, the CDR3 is TGTGCCAGCAGCAAAGCAATATTGGCGTTTAATGAAAAACTGTTTTTT. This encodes CASSKAILAFNEKLFF.

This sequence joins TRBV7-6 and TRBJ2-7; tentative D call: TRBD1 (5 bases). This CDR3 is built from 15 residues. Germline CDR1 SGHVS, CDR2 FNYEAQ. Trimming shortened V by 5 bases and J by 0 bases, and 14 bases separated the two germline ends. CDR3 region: CASSRGPDSSYEQYF. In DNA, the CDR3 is TGTGCCAGCAGCCGAGGCCCTGACAGCTCCTACGAGCAGTACTTC.

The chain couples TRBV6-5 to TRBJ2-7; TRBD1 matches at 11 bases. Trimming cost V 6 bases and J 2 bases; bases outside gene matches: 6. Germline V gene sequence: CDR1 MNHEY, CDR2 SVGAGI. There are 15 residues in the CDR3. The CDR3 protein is CASSTGTGGTYEQYF. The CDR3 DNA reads TGTGCCAGCAGCACCGGGACAGGGGGTACCTACGAGCAGTACTTC.

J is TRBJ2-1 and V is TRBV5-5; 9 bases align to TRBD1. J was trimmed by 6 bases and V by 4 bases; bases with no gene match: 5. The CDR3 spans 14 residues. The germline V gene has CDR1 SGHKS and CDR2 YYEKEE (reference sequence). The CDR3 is CASSRWTGVNEQFF. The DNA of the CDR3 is TGTGCCAGCAGCAGGTGGACAGGGGTCAATGAGCAGTTCTTC.

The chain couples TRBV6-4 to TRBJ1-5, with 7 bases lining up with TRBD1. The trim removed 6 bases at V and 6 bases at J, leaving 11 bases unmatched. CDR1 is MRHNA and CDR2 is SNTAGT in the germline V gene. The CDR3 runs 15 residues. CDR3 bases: TGTGCCAGCAGACCAGGGGGGGCTGCGGGTCAGCCCCAGCATTTT. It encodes CASRPGGAAGQPQHF.

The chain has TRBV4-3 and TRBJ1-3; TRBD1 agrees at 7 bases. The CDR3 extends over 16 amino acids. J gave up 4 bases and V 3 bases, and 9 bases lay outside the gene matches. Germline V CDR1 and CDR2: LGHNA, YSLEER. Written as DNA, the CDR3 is TGCGCCAGCAGCCACCTGACAGGGAAGGGAGGAAACACCATATATTTT. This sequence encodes CASSHLTGKGGNTIYF.

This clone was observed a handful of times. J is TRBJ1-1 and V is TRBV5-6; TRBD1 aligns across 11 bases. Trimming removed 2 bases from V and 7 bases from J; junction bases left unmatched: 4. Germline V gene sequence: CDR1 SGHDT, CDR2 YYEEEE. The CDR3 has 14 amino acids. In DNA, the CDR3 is TGTGCCAGCAGCTTCGGACAGGGGGCTTTTGAAGCTTTCTTT. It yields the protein CASSFGQGAFEAFF.

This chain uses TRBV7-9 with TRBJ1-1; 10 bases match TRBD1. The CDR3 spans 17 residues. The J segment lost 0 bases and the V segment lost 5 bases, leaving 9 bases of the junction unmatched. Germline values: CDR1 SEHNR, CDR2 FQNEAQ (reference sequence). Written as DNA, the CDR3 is TGTGCCAGCAGCCTCGTCCCGGGACAGGGGATGAACACTGAAGCTTTCTTT. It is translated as CASSLVPGQGMNTEAFF.

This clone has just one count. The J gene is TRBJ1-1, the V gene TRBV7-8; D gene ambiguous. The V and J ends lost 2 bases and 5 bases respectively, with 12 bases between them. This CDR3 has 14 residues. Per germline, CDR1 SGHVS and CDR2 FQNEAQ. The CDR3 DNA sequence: TGTGCCAGCAGCTTAAACACCCTGGTGACTGAAGCTTTCTTT. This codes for CASSLNTLVTEAFF.

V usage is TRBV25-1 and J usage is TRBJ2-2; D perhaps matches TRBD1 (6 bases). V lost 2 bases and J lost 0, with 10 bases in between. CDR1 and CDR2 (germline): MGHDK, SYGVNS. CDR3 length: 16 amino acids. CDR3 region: CASSERDRPNTGELFF. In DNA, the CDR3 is TGTGCCAGCAGTGAACGCGACAGGCCGAACACCGGGGAGCTGTTTTTT. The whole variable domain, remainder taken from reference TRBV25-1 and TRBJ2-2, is EADIYQTPRYLVIGTGKKITLECSQTMGHDKMYWYQQDPGMELHLIHYSYGVNSTEKGDLSSESTVSRIRTEHFPLTLESARPSHTSQYLCASSERDRPNTGELFFGEGSRLTVL.

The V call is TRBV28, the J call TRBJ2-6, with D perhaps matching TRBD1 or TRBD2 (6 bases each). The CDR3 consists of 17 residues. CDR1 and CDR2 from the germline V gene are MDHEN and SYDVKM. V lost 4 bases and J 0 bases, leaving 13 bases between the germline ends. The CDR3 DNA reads TGTGCCAGCAGTTCGCTAGGGGGGTACTCTGGGGCCAACGTCCTGACTTTC. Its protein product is CASSSLGGYSGANVLTF.

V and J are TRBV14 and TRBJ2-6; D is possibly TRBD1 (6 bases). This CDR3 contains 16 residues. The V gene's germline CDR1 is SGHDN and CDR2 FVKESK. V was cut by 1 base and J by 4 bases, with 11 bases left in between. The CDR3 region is CASSQAGAEGANVLTF. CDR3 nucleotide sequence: TGTGCCAGCAGCCAAGCAGGGGCGGAGGGGGCCAACGTCCTGACTTTC.

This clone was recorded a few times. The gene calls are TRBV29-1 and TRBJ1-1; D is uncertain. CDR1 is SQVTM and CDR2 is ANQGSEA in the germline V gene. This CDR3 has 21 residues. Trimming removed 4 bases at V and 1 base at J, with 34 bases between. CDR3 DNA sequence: TGCAGCGTTGTACGAAGGCTGGAGGGAATAGGACCAAACTTCGGGAACACTGAAGCTTTCTTT. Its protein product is CSVVRRLEGIGPNFGNTEAFF. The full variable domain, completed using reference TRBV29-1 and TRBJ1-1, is SAVISQKPSRDICQRGTSLTIQCQVDSQVTMMFWYRQQPGQSLTLIATANQGSEATYESGFVIDKFPISRPNLTFSTLTVSNMSPEDSSIYLCSVVRRLEGIGPNFGNTEAFFGQGTRLTVV.

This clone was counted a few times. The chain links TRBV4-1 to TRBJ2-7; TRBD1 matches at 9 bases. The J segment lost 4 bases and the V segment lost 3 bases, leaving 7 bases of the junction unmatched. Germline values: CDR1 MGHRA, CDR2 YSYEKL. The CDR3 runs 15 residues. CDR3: CASSQYSGQGYEQYF. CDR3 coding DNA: TGCGCCAGCAGCCAGTATTCGGGACAGGGTTACGAGCAGTACTTC.

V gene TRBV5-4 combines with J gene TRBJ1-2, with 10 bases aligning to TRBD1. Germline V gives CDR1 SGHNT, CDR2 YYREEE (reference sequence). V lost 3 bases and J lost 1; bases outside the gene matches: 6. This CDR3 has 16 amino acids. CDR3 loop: CASSSLGTGDNYGYTF. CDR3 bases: TGTGCCAGCAGCTCCCTCGGGACAGGGGATAACTATGGCTACACCTTC.

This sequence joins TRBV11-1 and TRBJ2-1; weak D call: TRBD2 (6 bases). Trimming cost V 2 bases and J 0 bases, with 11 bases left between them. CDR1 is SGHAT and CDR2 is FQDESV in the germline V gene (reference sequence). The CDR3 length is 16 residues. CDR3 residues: CASSLRGDRSYNEQFF. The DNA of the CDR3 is TGTGCCAGCAGCTTACGCGGGGACCGCTCCTACAATGAGCAGTTCTTC.